A selection of T cell receptor beta chains follows, all from one sample in a study of response to subunit inactivated influenza vaccine. TCRdb re-analysed the RT-PCR reads in MiXCR, keeping a single row per CDR3 protein. The table lists about 190,000 distinct CDR3 sequences, over 13% of them singletons, with roughly 24% in the top ten. The sample here was CD8+ T cells sorted from PBMCs, taken about 5 days after vaccination. All receptors derive from a man aged 45-60 years who received an inactivated influenza vaccine. The CDR3 runs from the conserved cysteine through the conserved F or W. The D gene is left open where the match is weak. The listing skips clone size in some rows; elsewhere it reads once, few, many or a size class.

CDR3 DNA | CDR3 protein | clone size | V gene | D gene | J gene
TGTGCCAGCATGTTCGGCCCAACTAATGAAAAACTGTTTTTT | CASMFGPTNEKLFF | few | TRBV6-5 | NA | TRBJ1-4
TGTGCCAGCAGCTTCGAGGGGCGGGAGGGGATGGGTGAGCAGTTCTTC | CASSFEGREGMGEQFF | NA | TRBV5-6 | TRBD2 | TRBJ2-1
TGTGCCAGCAGCCCCGACGGATATAGCAATCAGCCCCAGCATTTT | CASSPDGYSNQPQHF | NA | TRBV12-3/TRBV12-4 | NA | TRBJ1-5
TGCAGTGCTACTATACTCGACAGGGGGCCGTACGAGCAGTACTTC | CSATILDRGPYEQYF | few | TRBV20-1 | TRBD1 | TRBJ2-7
TGCGCCAGCAGCCAAGAGAGGAGGGAGGGCCTCACCGGGGAGCTGTTTTTT | CASSQERREGLTGELFF | NA | TRBV4-1 | TRBD2 | TRBJ2-2
TGTGCCAGCAGCCAAGCAACAAGCAAACTAGCCCTCACAGATACGCAGTATTTT | CASSQATSKLALTDTQYF | few | TRBV3-1 | NA | TRBJ2-3
TGTGCCAGCAGCCGGGTCTACACCGGGGAGCTGTTTTTT | CASSRVYTGELFF | NA | TRBV6-1 | NA | TRBJ2-2
TGCGCCAGCAGCCTTGCGGTCGGGACAGGGTACGAGCAGTACTTC | CASSLAVGTGYEQYF | NA | TRBV4-3 | TRBD1 | TRBJ2-7
TGCGCCAGCAGTTGGACTAGCGGGGCCTACAATGAGCAGTTCTTC | CASSWTSGAYNEQFF | many | TRBV5-1 | TRBD2 | TRBJ2-1
TGTGCCAGCAGTGACTCAGCGGGACCCTACAATGAGCAGTTCTTC | CASSDSAGPYNEQFF | few | TRBV6-5 | TRBD2 | TRBJ2-1
TGTGCCAGCAGCTCCCCAGGGACAGAGGAAAACACCATATATTTT | CASSSPGTEENTIYF | NA | TRBV7-9 | TRBD1 | TRBJ1-3
TGTGCCAGTAGTATCCCAGATAGCAATCAGCCCCAGCATTTT | CASSIPDSNQPQHF | NA | TRBV6-1 | NA | TRBJ1-5
TGTGCCAGCAGTTACACCGGGACAGGGGGCTTGGATGAGCAGTTCTTC | CASSYTGTGGLDEQFF | NA | TRBV6-5 | TRBD1 | TRBJ2-1
TGCAGCGTTGCTCCCCAAAACACCTACGAGCAGTACTTC | CSVAPQNTYEQYF | once | TRBV29-1 | NA | TRBJ2-7
TGTGCCACCAGTGATACCGGGTCCTCGTCTGGGGCCAACGTCCTGACTTTC | CATSDTGSSSGANVLTF | NA | TRBV24-1 | NA | TRBJ2-6
TGTGCCAGCAGCCAAGACCGGGGGGGAGGCACAGATACGCAGTATTTT | CASSQDRGGGTDTQYF | many | TRBV4-2 | TRBD2 | TRBJ2-3